The subject of this entry is one T cell receptor beta chain. The V and J ends lost 5 bases and 4 bases respectively, with 15 bases between them. The germline CDR1 and CDR2 sequences are SEHNR and FQNEAQ (reference sequence). This CDR3 is 14 amino acids long. Primers for the PCR totalled 60 Vbeta and 13 Jbeta. Data came from immunoSEQ multiplex PCR; TCRdb stores just in-frame clones and leaves some out. Altogether approximately 150,000 clones are present, roughly 85% being singletons, with the ten largest covering roughly 2%. This record belongs to a study of cytomegalovirus exposure and HLA in healthy donors.

The gene calls are TRBV7-9 and TRBJ2-7, with D possibly TRBD2 on 6 matching bases. This TCR came from a man aged 40-49 years in good health and CMV-seronegative. The sequenced sample consisted of PBMCs. CDR3 amino acids: CASSPRWGEYEQYF. Written as DNA, the CDR3 is TGTGCCAGCAGCCCCCGCTGGGGGGAGTACGAGCAGTACTTC.